The 24 T cell receptor beta chains reported below all come from one sample, sequenced in a study of siplizumab effects on memory and regulatory T cells. Assay used: immunoSEQ multiplex PCR; TCRdb lists only in-frame clones, some missing. The sample has 100,000 or so clones, about 93% seen once; the top ten hold about 12%. Sequencing was done on a sample of non-Treg CD4+ T cells sorted from blood. All receptors derive from a human donor in good health.

The gene calls are TRBV27 and TRBJ2-7, with D possibly TRBD1 on 5 matching bases. The CDR3 loop spans 14 amino acids. Germline V gene data show CDR1 as MNHEY and CDR2 as SMNVEV (reference sequence). Trimming stripped 5 bases from V and 0 bases from J, with 11 bases between. The CDR3 coding sequence is TGTGCCAGCAGTCTGACAGCGAACTCCTACGAGCAGTACTTC. Encoded protein: CASSLTANSYEQYF.

The rearrangement links TRBV4-2 to TRBJ2-1; 13 nucleotides agree with TRBD2. V dropped 4 bases and J dropped 6; count of bases not matched to a gene: 6. The CDR3 spans 16 residues. The V gene's germline CDR1 is LGHNA and CDR2 YNFKEQ. CDR3 amino acids: CASSPYTSGRGNEQFF. The CDR3 DNA is TGTGCCAGCAGCCCCTATACTAGCGGGAGGGGCAATGAGCAGTTCTTC.

The chain is built from TRBV7-2 and TRBJ1-3; 9 bases agree with TRBD1. Trimming at V came to 2 bases and at J to 1 base, leaving 6 bases not matched to a gene. Germline V gives CDR1 SGHTA, CDR2 FQGNSA. CDR3 size: 17 residues. The CDR3: CASSLKGQGLSGNTIYF. The CDR3 bases are TGTGCCAGCAGCTTAAAGGGACAGGGTTTATCTGGAAACACCATATATTTT.

The J gene is TRBJ1-4, the V gene TRBV6-5, with D unresolved. V gave up 5 bases and J gave up 5 bases, with 9 bases separating them. Germline CDR1 MNHEY, CDR2 SVGAGI. The CDR3 covers 13 residues. CDR3 in amino acids: CASSPKPNEKLFF. In DNA form, the CDR3 reads TGTGCCAGCAGTCCGAAACCAAATGAAAAACTGTTTTTT.

J is TRBJ2-1 and V is TRBV7-3, with D unclear. Trimming removed 2 bases from V and 5 bases from J, with 7 bases in between. The CDR3 loop spans 13 amino acids. In germline, CDR1 is SGHTA, CDR2 FQGTGA. The CDR3 loop is CASSLGADNEQFF. CDR3 nucleotide sequence: TGTGCCAGCAGCTTAGGAGCAGACAATGAGCAGTTCTTC.

The rearrangement joins TRBV2 to TRBJ2-2; D is possibly TRBD1 (6 bases). The CDR3 loop spans 12 amino acids. The V and J ends lost 8 bases and 4 bases respectively, with 8 bases between them. Germline V gene lookup returns CDR1 SNHLY and CDR2 FYNNEI. CDR3 region: CASARGTGELFF. DNA for the CDR3: TGTGCCAGCGCCAGGGGCACCGGGGAGCTGTTTTTT.

The chain combines TRBV6-1 with TRBJ1-1; D unresolved. The germline V gene encodes CDR1 MNHNS and CDR2 SASEGT. This CDR3 spans 13 amino acids. V was shortened by 8 bases and J by 1 base, with 11 bases between the two germline ends. The CDR3 is CASGGYPNTEAFF. For the CDR3, the DNA is TGTGCCAGCGGAGGATACCCGAACACTGAAGCTTTCTTT.

The gene calls are TRBV7-2 and TRBJ2-1; D possibly corresponds to TRBD2 (6 bases). The germline CDR1 and CDR2 sequences are SGHTA and FQGNSA. CDR3 size: 15 residues. Trimming took 5 bases from V and 3 from J, leaving 14 bases between them. This CDR3 is CASSHKGLLYNEQFF. The CDR3 nucleotides read TGTGCCAGCAGCCATAAGGGACTGCTCTACAATGAGCAGTTCTTC. The full variable domain, with the rest looked up from reference TRBV7-2 and TRBJ2-1, is GAGVSQSPSNKVTEKGKDVELRCDPISGHTALYWYRQSLGQGLEFLIYFQGNSAPDKSGLPSDRFSAERTGGSVSTLTIQRTQQEDSAVYLCASSHKGLLYNEQFFGPGTRLTVL.

This clone was seen just once. The chain recombines TRBV5-1 with TRBJ2-3, with TRBD2 as a possible D gene (6 bases). Germline loops: CDR1 SGHRS, CDR2 YFSETQ. V was pared by 0 bases and J by 3 bases, with 14 bases between. The CDR3 consists of 16 residues. This CDR3 is CASSLAGRLGTDTQYF. Here the CDR3 DNA reads TGCGCCAGCAGCTTGGCAGGGCGACTAGGAACAGATACGCAGTATTTT. The full variable domain, with the rest looked up from reference TRBV5-1 and TRBJ2-3, is KAGVTQTPRYLIKTRGQQVTLSCSPISGHRSVSWYQQTPGQGLQFLFEYFSETQRNKGNFPGRFSGRQFSNSRSEMNVSTLELGDSALYLCASSLAGRLGTDTQYFGPGTRLTVL.

The V and J genes are TRBV6-1 and TRBJ1-5; unclear D gene. Germline V gene lookup returns CDR1 MNHNS and CDR2 SASEGT. This CDR3 has 13 amino acids. Trimming cost V 4 bases and J 6 bases, with 10 bases left between them. The DNA for the CDR3 is TGTGCCAGCAGTGCAAGTCGAAGTCAGCCCCAGCATTTT. Translating gives CASSASRSQPQHF.

The gene calls are TRBV4-1 and TRBJ1-2; 10 nucleotides line up with TRBD1. V trimming: 2 bases; J trimming: 0 bases; junction bases outside the gene matches: 6. CDR3 length: 17 residues. Germline CDR1 is MGHRA and CDR2 is YSYEKL. CDR3 sequence (DNA): TGCGCCAGCAGCCAACGACAGGGGGCAGTAGCTAACTATGGCTACACCTTC. This encodes CASSQRQGAVANYGYTF.

The chain recombines TRBV5-1 with TRBJ1-1; TRBD1 matches at 8 bases. Per germline, CDR1 SGHRS and CDR2 YFSETQ. The CDR3 contains 14 residues. V gave up 4 bases and J gave up 1 base; unmatched junction bases: 3. CDR3 sequence (DNA): TGCGCCAGCAGCGCAGGGGGCGCGAACACTGAAGCTTTCTTT. Translated, it gives CASSAGGANTEAFF. Full variable domain (remainder filled in from reference TRBV5-1 and TRBJ1-1): KAGVTQTPRYLIKTRGQQVTLSCSPISGHRSVSWYQQTPGQGLQFLFEYFSETQRNKGNFPGRFSGRQFSNSRSEMNVSTLELGDSALYLCASSAGGANTEAFFGQGTRLTVV.

In its sample, this clone was seen once. The J gene is TRBJ2-7, the V gene TRBV7-5; the DNA was not used to check the table's D call, TRBD1. TRBV7-5 is classified as a pseudogene. The CDR3 totals 14 residues. CDR3 amino acids: CVRSSSGGSYEQYF. CDR3 in DNA: TGTGTCAGAAGCTCCTCAGGGGGTTCCTACGAGCAGTACTTC.

V and J are TRBV30 and TRBJ1-3; 10 nucleotides line up with TRBD1. The CDR3 is 14 amino acids. After removal of 1 base from V and 5 bases from J, the junction contained 2 bases not matched to a gene. Germline V lookup: CDR1 GTSNPN, CDR2 SVGIG (reference sequence). The CDR3 DNA is TGTGCCTGGAGTGCGGGACAGGGGAGAAACACCATATATTTT. This sequence encodes CAWSAGQGRNTIYF.

This chain connects TRBV28 to TRBJ1-4; 7 nucleotides match TRBD1. This CDR3 spans 13 amino acids. Germline CDR1 and CDR2: MDHEN and SYDVKM. Trimming took 6 bases from V and 7 from J; bases not matched to a gene: 5. The CDR3 sequence is CASRTGRREKLFF. The CDR3 DNA reads TGTGCCAGCAGGACAGGGAGGCGTGAAAAACTGTTTTTT.

The rearrangement links TRBV11-2 to TRBJ1-1, with a weak D call TRBD1 (6 bases). Trimming removed 4 bases from V and 11 bases from J, with 20 bases in between. CDR3 size: 14 residues. Per germline, CDR1 SGHAT and CDR2 FQNNGV. For the CDR3, the DNA is TGTGCCAGCAGCTCCCGGGCCAGCAGGGGTAGCGCTTTCTTT. Translated, it gives CASSSRASRGSAFF.

The chain carries TRBV6-1 and TRBJ2-7, with TRBD2 matching over 9 bases. Germline assignment: CDR1 MNHNS and CDR2 SASEGT. After removal of 3 bases from V and 0 bases from J, the junction contained 3 bases not matched to a gene. The CDR3 sequence is 15 residues long. CDR3 nucleotides: TGTGCCAGCAGTGATGGCGGGAGGGCCTCCTACGAGCAGTACTTC. Protein product: CASSDGGRASYEQYF.

The chain joins TRBV15 to TRBJ2-5; 11 bases match TRBD2. Germline CDR1 reads LNHNV; CDR2 reads YYDKDF (reference sequence). V trimming: 1 base; J trimming: 2 bases; junction bases outside the gene matches: 3. This CDR3 contains 16 residues. CDR3 sequence reads: CATSRGLAGSQETQYF. The CDR3 DNA reads as TGTGCCACCAGCAGAGGACTAGCGGGGTCACAAGAGACCCAGTACTTC.

V gene TRBV21-1 combines with J gene TRBJ1-1. TRBV21-1 is a pseudogene segment. This CDR3 is 16 amino acids long. CDR3 protein: CASSKESMASDTEAFF. CDR3 nucleotides: TGTGCCAGCAGCAAAGAGTCCATGGCGTCCGACACTGAAGCTTTCTTT.

V gene TRBV6-1 combines with J gene TRBJ2-2, with unresolved D. This CDR3 comprises 13 residues. Looked up from germline, CDR1 is MNHNS and CDR2 is SASEGT. V was trimmed by 5 bases and J by 1 base, leaving 5 bases between them. The CDR3 region is CASSRMNTGELFF. CDR3 DNA: TGTGCCAGCAGTCGGATGAACACCGGGGAGCTGTTTTTT.

The rearrangement joins TRBV5-1 to TRBJ2-7; D perhaps matches TRBD2 (6 bases). V lost 4 bases and J 0 bases, leaving 17 bases between the germline ends. The CDR3 loop spans 16 amino acids. From germline, CDR1 is SGHRS and CDR2 YFSETQ. CDR3 residues: CASSPLGGRSSYEQYF. DNA of the CDR3: TGCGCCAGCAGCCCGCTAGGAGGGAGGTCCTCCTACGAGCAGTACTTC.

The chain joins TRBV4-3 to TRBJ1-1; no reliable D call. V shed 0 bases and J shed 5 bases, with 16 bases lying between them. The CDR3 spans 16 residues. Germline CDR1 and CDR2: LGHNA and YSLEER. The CDR3 DNA reads as TGCGCCAGCAGCCAAGACGCTGGGGTTTCGAGTACTGAAGCTTTCTTT. It translates to CASSQDAGVSSTEAFF.

This chain links TRBV7-2 with TRBJ2-7; the D is unclear. V lost 1 base, J lost 1 base, and 8 bases lay in between. The V gene's germline CDR1 is SGHTA and CDR2 FQGNSA. CDR3 size: 14 residues. CDR3 loop: CASSLDRASYEQYF. The CDR3 DNA is TGTGCCAGCAGCTTAGATAGGGCGTCCTACGAGCAGTACTTC.

This clone occurred once. This chain links TRBV7-9 with TRBJ2-5; TRBD1 matches at 7 bases. Trimming removed 6 bases from V and 2 bases from J; junction bases left unmatched: 6. CDR1 and CDR2 (germline): SEHNR, FQNEAQ (reference sequence). The CDR3 is 14 amino acids. Here the CDR3 DNA reads TGTGCCAGCAGGCGGGCAGGGGGACAAGAGACCCAGTACTTC. Translating it yields CASRRAGGQETQYF.